This T cell receptor beta chain was identified in a study of Ad26.COV2.S vaccination and SARS-CoV-2 variants (dated by TCRdb to the early 2020s). For the wider study: Vaccine-arm donors came from COV1001, a multicentre, randomized, double-blind, placebo-controlled phase I-IIa trial of Ad26.COV2.S in healthy adults. TCRbeta repertoire sequencing served as the tool for gauging how specific and how broad the SARS-CoV-2-reactive T cell receptors were following Ad26.COV2.S vaccination. Blinding of investigators to trial group allocation was maintained during experiments and outcome assessment. The TCR-sequenced set comprised approximately 32 samples: some 20 Ad26.COV2.S vaccine recipients, 5 placebo recipients and 8 SARS-CoV-2 convalescent individuals. Ad26.COV2.S was administered intramuscularly at 5 x 10^10 or 1 x 10^11 viral particles, either as a single shot or as two shots given 56 days apart. Trial participants were randomized into five groups of five, in which low-dose or high-dose Ad26.COV2.S was given once or twice, or placebo was given on both occasions.

TCRbeta CDR3 regions were sequenced with the immunoSEQ Assay. After extraction, genomic DNA underwent amplification by bias-controlled multiplex PCR, followed by high-throughput sequencing. In the paper's pipeline: To quantify the absolute abundance of each unique TCRbeta CDR3 region, sequences were collapsed and filtered. T cell fraction was estimated by normalization of TCRbeta template counts to usable DNA, with usable DNA being measured through amplification of reference genes present in all nucleated cells. Repertoire TCRs were annotated as SARS-CoV-2-specific when V gene, CDR3 amino acid sequence and J gene were exactly matched to a known reactive TCR set. The reference SARS-CoV-2 TCR set was derived from MIRA and filtered for enrichment in COVID-19-positive ImmuneCODE repertoires, a step that removed public or cross-reactive TCRs. Using the MIRA antigens, annotated TCRs were further analysed by specific ORF or by position within an ORF. Breadth was defined as annotated unique rearrangements over total unique productive rearrangements; depth was the summed frequency of those rearrangements. TCR breadth was compared between groups using two-sided Wilcoxon rank-sum tests. As stored in TCRdb, this immuneACCESS dataset retains in-frame rearrangements with V and J assigned. A fraction of the clones does not appear; measured against another copy, unresolved V genes explain less than half of the discrepancy, and the remainder lacks a known reason. The V and J calls and clone size were taken over from that table, and D and trimming were inferred from the DNA. In this sample the table shows over 400,000 clones, 90% of which occur a single time. The ten largest account for about 4.5% of the sample.

V is shortened by 2 bases, J by 2 bases, and the region joining them spans 7 bases. As encoded in the germline V gene, CDR1 is ENHRY while CDR2 is SYGVKD. From the cysteine through the phenylalanine, the CDR3 covers 13 amino acids. Only CDR3 DNA remains: 39 bases, in frame from the first base. The sample's treatment or condition label is to be understood as: roughly 19 received Ad26.COV2.S at low or high dose, single or two shots; 5 received placebo; per-sample allocation not given. For vaccine and placebo recipients, the sequenced repertoires came from samples collected on day 63 after the first injection. Cohort 1b enrolled 25 adults aged 18-55 years at a single site in Boston, USA, between 29 July and 7 August 2020. Ad26.COV2.S consisted of a replication-incompetent adenovirus type 26 vector by which a prefusion-stabilized SARS-CoV-2 spike protein from the original Wuhan strain was expressed.

Study-level results and caveats: Comparable non-spike TCR breadth was observed between vaccine and placebo recipients, consistent with only spike being contained in the vaccine. Ad26.COV2.S recipients had higher spike-specific TCR breadth than placebo recipients (P = 0.0014). The study lacked the statistical power to compare responses across vaccine doses or regimens. Substantial breadth of spike-specific CD8+ and CD4+ T cell responses was reported after vaccination. The authors noted that the TCR breadth and depth analyses may have underestimated total T cell responses.

The table lists this clone with a count of one. Its antigen is not yet known. Base-call qualities are not available, and no considerably larger clone is one nucleotide away. The chain is assembled from TRBV10-3 and TRBJ2-7, with a tentative D gene TRBD1 over 6 matching bases. The receptor was derived from a person between 18 and 60 years old who received the Ad26.COV2.S COVID-19 vaccine or a placebo. Sequences were derived from peripheral blood, sampled in a trial of Ad26.COV2.S vaccine versus placebo. At the DNA level, the sequence is TGTGCCATCAGTGAGGGACAGACCTACGAGCAGTACTTC. Translated, it gives CAISEGQTYEQYF.